This T cell receptor beta chain was identified during a study of beta chain features in type 1 diabetes. Findings and caveats of the study: Whether TCRB rearrangement is influenced by HLA type went unresolved here. Among all four CD4+ subsets, Type 1 diabetes patients had TCRB CDR3s that were moderately but significantly shorter.

This clone was seen more than once but under ten times. The antigen is undetermined. A single heparinised draw of approximately 0.12 L on average was taken per donor. All of the sorted populations showed purity greater than 95%. Isolated RNA was reverse transcribed in full, so expressed TCRB transcripts were sequenced. It was found that naive, central memory and regulatory T cell samples averaged about 3.4 million reads. The assay was immunoSEQ multiplex PCR, and TCRdb's table has in-frame clones only and misses some. Among 200,000 to 300,000 clones listed, about 15% were seen once. The TCR originated in a man younger than 45 with type 1 diabetes. Material: naive CD4+ T cells from blood.

CDR3 loop: CASSLASGQGAGGYTF. DNA for the CDR3: TGTGCCAGCAGCTTGGCAAGTGGACAGGGGGCAGGTGGCTACACCTTC. The rearrangement links TRBV5-6 to TRBJ1-2, with TRBD1 matching over 11 bases. Per the germline V gene, CDR1 is SGHDT and CDR2 is YYEEEE. This CDR3 spans 16 amino acids. V lost 0 bases to trimming and J lost 7 bases; unmatched junction nucleotides: 8.